This TCR beta chain is from a study of identical twins. Healthy Caucasians made up all donors. Trimming shortened V by 1 base and J by 0 bases, and 4 bases separated the two germline ends. Germline loops: CDR1 ENHRY, CDR2 SYGVKD. CDR3 size: 13 residues. TCRdb re-derived calls from the 5' RACE reads in MiXCR, one entry per CDR3 protein. The table lists 450,000 to 500,000 distinct CDR3 sequences, over 11% of them singletons. In addition, the sample was reused for a study of yellow fever vaccine responses in identical twins.

The specimen was CD4+ T cells sorted from blood. The V gene is TRBV10-3, the J gene TRBJ2-7; D is unclear. The receptor was derived from a young woman in good health. This CDR3 reads CAISEFTSYEQYF. The DNA for the CDR3 is TGTGCCATCAGTGAGTTCACCTCCTACGAGCAGTACTTC.